The 28 T cell receptor beta chains in this list originate from one sample, sequenced in a study of T-cell reconstitution after alpha-beta-depleted transplantation in children. During its preparation, the TCRbeta library received unique molecular identifiers. One entry per CDR3 protein, called by TCRdb with MiXCR from the PCR reads. Of approximately 520,000 distinct CDR3 sequences detected, about an eighth appear once; the ten largest clones hold 13% to 15%. The source was PBMCs, mostly from graft donor cells, collected 180 days after TCRalphabeta/CD19-depleted stem cell transplant. Receptor source: a female patient aged 2 to 10 who had a stem cell transplant for aplastic anemia, so the T cells may come from the graft donor.

This clonotype showed up just a few times. The chain couples TRBV28 to TRBJ2-4; TRBD1 matches at 8 bases. There are 14 residues in the CDR3. Unmatched junction bases numbered 7, after V lost 8 bases and J lost 4 bases. Germline CDR1 MDHEN, CDR2 SYDVKM. The DNA for the CDR3 is TGTGCCAGCCTATACAGGGGGGCGAAAAACATTCAGTACTTC. The encoded protein is CASLYRGAKNIQYF.

This clonotype was counted a few times. This chain joins TRBV4-3 and TRBJ2-1, with D maybe TRBD1 (5 bases). V lost 0 bases and J 9 bases, leaving 9 bases between the germline ends. The CDR3 spans 13 residues. Germline V CDR1 and CDR2: LGHNA, YSLEER. The CDR3 loop is CASSQDPDTEQFF. In nucleotides, the CDR3 is TGCGCCAGCAGCCAAGATCCGGACACTGAGCAGTTCTTC.

This clonotype was counted many times. The rearrangement joins TRBV4-3 to TRBJ2-1; a weak D match, TRBD1 (5 bases). The CDR3 runs 14 residues. Between the trimmed V and J ends, which lost 3 bases and 7 bases, there was a span of 13 bases. Germline V gene sequence: CDR1 LGHNA, CDR2 YSLEER. The chain's CDR3 is CASSHPGARNEQFF. The DNA of the CDR3 is TGCGCCAGCAGCCACCCTGGGGCCCGGAATGAGCAGTTCTTC.

At least ten counts were recorded for this clonotype. The chain couples TRBV7-9 to TRBJ2-7, with D perhaps TRBD1 or TRBD2 (5 bases each). Germline V gene data show CDR1 as SEHNR and CDR2 as FQNEAQ (reference sequence). This CDR3 has 14 amino acids. V dropped 5 bases and J dropped 6 bases, with 17 bases sitting between them. CDR3 nucleotide sequence: TGTGCCAGCAGCCGAGGGGCCCCTTCTGGCGAGCAGTACGTC. It encodes CASSRGAPSGEQYV.

The chain is built from TRBV12-5 and TRBJ2-7, with a weak D call TRBD2 (5 bases). The CDR3 is 15 amino acids. Germline V gene lookup returns CDR1 LGHNT and CDR2 FRNRAP. V was pared by 1 base and J by 5 bases, with 15 bases between. The CDR3 sequence: CASGLEKKGSHEQYV. In DNA, the CDR3 is TGTGCTAGTGGTTTGGAGAAAAAAGGGAGCCACGAGCAGTACGTC.

The chain is built from TRBV25-1 and TRBJ2-1; 11 bases match TRBD2. Germline trimming cut 4 bases from V and 2 bases from J; bases unmatched to any gene: 10. Germline-derived CDR1 and CDR2 are MGHDK and SYGVNS. This CDR3 has 18 residues. The CDR3 region is CASSVRGLAATTYNEQFF. Written as DNA, the CDR3 is TGTGCCAGCAGTGTCAGGGGACTAGCGGCAACAACCTACAATGAGCAGTTCTTC.

This chain links TRBV19 with TRBJ2-7; D assignment may be TRBD1 or TRBD2 (6 bases each). The CDR3 runs 12 residues. Germline loops: CDR1 LNHDA, CDR2 SQIVND (reference sequence). Trimming pared 7 bases from V and 2 bases from J, leaving 9 bases between. The CDR3 reads CASTGAPYEQYF. Written as DNA, the CDR3 is TGTGCCAGTACGGGGGCCCCCTACGAGCAGTACTTC.

In this sample, this clonotype turned up a few times. This sequence joins TRBV20-1 and TRBJ2-5, with TRBD1 as a possible D gene (6 bases). This CDR3 has 15 amino acids. The germline V gene encodes CDR1 DFQATT and CDR2 SNEGSKA (reference sequence). V was clipped by 5 bases and J by 0 bases, with 16 bases between them. In nucleotides, the CDR3 is TGCAGTGCTCACAGGGAAGGGTTGTACCAAGAGACCCAGTACTTC. This codes for CSAHREGLYQETQYF.

This clonotype appeared a few times. The chain is built from TRBV7-8 and TRBJ2-3; 7 nucleotides agree with TRBD2. The CDR3 spans 13 residues. Trimming cost V 5 bases and J 4 bases; bases outside gene matches: 3. The V gene's germline CDR1 is SGHVS and CDR2 FQNEAQ. The CDR3 sequence is CASSRLAADTQYF. Here the CDR3 DNA reads TGTGCCAGCAGCCGACTAGCAGCAGATACGCAGTATTTT.

This clonotype was observed a few times. V gene TRBV4-3 combines with J gene TRBJ2-3, with a tentative D call TRBD1 (6 bases). The CDR3 covers 18 residues. The V gene's germline CDR1 is LGHNA and CDR2 YSLEER. V lost 0 bases and J lost 1, with 17 bases in between. The chain's CDR3 is CASSQEDVGGDGTDTQYF. The CDR3 DNA is TGCGCCAGCAGCCAAGAAGATGTAGGGGGAGATGGCACAGATACGCAGTATTTT.

The rearrangement joins TRBV6-2 or TRBV6-3 to TRBJ2-1, with 7 bases lining up with TRBD1. Germline CDR1 and CDR2: MNHEY and SVGEGT. The CDR3 length is 15 residues. V gave up 6 bases and J gave up 7 bases; unmatched junction bases: 12. In nucleotides, the CDR3 is TGTGCCAGCAGCAAGGGACAGCGAAGTGGAAATGAGCAGTTCTTC. This codes for CASSKGQRSGNEQFF.

This clonotype was seen only a few times. This chain links TRBV7-2 with TRBJ1-6, with 7 bases that match TRBD1. With V trimmed by 7 bases and J by 7 bases, 10 bases remained unmatched. Looked up from germline, CDR1 is SGHTA and CDR2 is FQGNSA. The CDR3 has 15 amino acids. CDR3: CASTIKQGRNSPLHF. In nucleotides, the CDR3 is TGTGCCAGCACCATTAAACAGGGGAGGAATTCACCCCTCCACTTT.

The chain joins TRBV20-1 to TRBJ2-2; the D gene is possibly TRBD1 (7 bases). V shed 6 bases and J shed 8 bases, with 19 bases lying between them. This CDR3 spans 14 amino acids. Germline V gene data show CDR1 as DFQATT and CDR2 as SNEGSKA (reference sequence). The DNA for the CDR3 is TGCAGTGCAACCCGGGACAGTGGGGGGGGGGAGCTGTTTTTT. This sequence encodes CSATRDSGGGELFF.

In this sample, this clonotype turned up a few times. CDR3 protein: CSARDTGAPTGELFF. The DNA of the CDR3 is TGCAGTGCTAGAGATACGGGGGCGCCCACCGGGGAGCTGTTTTTT. The rearrangement links TRBV20-1 to TRBJ2-2; D might be TRBD1 or TRBD2, each matching 6 bases. With 0 bases removed from V and 4 bases from J, the gap between germline ends came to 12 bases. The germline gives CDR1 DFQATT, CDR2 SNEGSKA (reference sequence). This CDR3 has 15 amino acids.

V and J are TRBV20-1 and TRBJ2-7; 9 bases match TRBD2. V was clipped by 6 bases and J by 0 bases; unmatched bases: 9. Per germline, CDR1 DFQATT and CDR2 SNEGSKA (reference sequence). The CDR3 is 15 residues long. The CDR3 region has the DNA TGCAGTGCCTCCCTAGCGGGGATGACCTCCTACGAGCAGTACTTC. Its translation is CSASLAGMTSYEQYF.

This clonotype was observed a handful of times. V usage is TRBV20-1 and J usage is TRBJ1-6; D remains ambiguous. The CDR3 loop spans 15 amino acids. Germline V CDR1 and CDR2: DFQATT, SNEGSKA (reference sequence). With 6 bases removed from V and 0 bases from J, the gap between germline ends came to 12 bases. CDR3 region: CSARRGSSYNSPLHF. As DNA, the CDR3 is TGCAGTGCCAGGCGAGGAAGCTCCTATAATTCACCCCTCCACTTT.

The chain carries TRBV7-8 and TRBJ2-3; 8 bases align to TRBD2. CDR3 size: 14 residues. J lost 7 bases, V lost 11 bases, and 14 bases had no gene match. Germline lookup yields CDR1 SGHVS and CDR2 FQNEAQ. CDR3 sequence: CAGRQGGTSYTQYF. For the CDR3, the DNA is TGTGCCGGAAGGCAGGGCGGGACTAGTTATACGCAGTATTTT.

This clonotype appeared a few times. The chain employs TRBV25-1 and TRBJ2-1; D unresolved. CDR3 length equals 11 residues. Trimming took 8 bases from V and 7 from J, leaving 9 bases between them. Germline loops: CDR1 MGHDK, CDR2 SYGVNS. As DNA, the CDR3 is TGTGCCAGCTGTAGAGCGAATGAGCAGTTCTTC. Its protein product is CASCRANEQFF.

This clonotype occurred a few times. This rearrangement joins TRBV27 to TRBJ2-3; 10 positions match TRBD2. V was pared by 6 bases and J by 2 bases, with 8 bases of the junction left unmatched. The CDR3 is made up of 16 amino acids. CDR1 and CDR2 (germline): MNHEY, SMNVEV (reference sequence). This CDR3 reads CASRGGLAEFTDTQYF. Written as DNA, the CDR3 is TGTGCCAGCAGGGGCGGACTAGCGGAGTTCACAGATACGCAGTATTTT.

This clonotype was detected only a few times. Compared with germline, one end of the junction differs, possibly owing to a read error. This chain joins TRBV5-5 and TRBJ2-1; D gene unclear. The germline V gene encodes CDR1 SGHKS and CDR2 YYEKEE (reference sequence). The CDR3 is 15 amino acids. CDR3 protein: CASSLDAASYNEQFF. The CDR3, as DNA: TGTGCCAGCAGTTTGGACGCAGCCTCCTACAATGAGCAGTTCTTC.

This clonotype was detected a few times. The chain uses TRBV12-3 or TRBV12-4 and TRBJ2-5, with D tentatively TRBD1 (5 bases). V was pared by 3 bases and J by 1 base, with 12 bases between. The CDR3 extends over 15 amino acids. The CDR3 bases are TGTGCCAGCAGTTTTCCAGGGAAGGGCCAAGAGACCCAGTACTTC. Encoded protein: CASSFPGKGQETQYF.

This chain's CDR3 is CASSVGLGGQGYEQYF. DNA of the CDR3: TGTGCCAGCAGCGTAGGCTTAGGAGGACAGGGTTACGAGCAGTACTTC. V and J are TRBV9 and TRBJ2-7, with 8 bases lining up with TRBD1. V lost 0 bases to trimming and J lost 4 bases; unmatched junction nucleotides: 9. The CDR3 is made up of 16 amino acids. The germline CDR1 and CDR2 sequences are SGDLS and YYNGEE.

The chain carries TRBV4-3 and TRBJ1-3; 12 nucleotides align to TRBD1. This CDR3 is 18 amino acids long. Trimming removed 5 bases from V and 4 bases from J; junction bases left unmatched: 12. Germline loops: CDR1 LGHNA, CDR2 YSLEER. The CDR3 here is CASSSGITGTGGGNTIYF. In DNA form, the CDR3 reads TGCGCCAGCAGCTCAGGGATCACCGGGACAGGGGGCGGAAACACCATATATTTT.

The sample holds many counts of this clonotype. This chain links TRBV5-1 with TRBJ2-7; the D gene is possibly TRBD1 (5 bases). V was cut by 1 base and J by 1 base, with 6 bases left in between. Germline V gene data show CDR1 as SGHRS and CDR2 as YFSETQ. This CDR3 is built from 13 residues. The CDR3 loop reads CASSLRTSYEQYF. CDR3 DNA sequence: TGCGCCAGCAGCTTGAGGACATCCTACGAGCAGTACTTC. The entire variable domain, with the rest obtained from reference TRBV5-1 and TRBJ2-7, is as follows: KAGVTQTPRYLIKTRGQQVTLSCSPISGHRSVSWYQQTPGQGLQFLFEYFSETQRNKGNFPGRFSGRQFSNSRSEMNVSTLELGDSALYLCASSLRTSYEQYFGPGTRLTVT.

This clonotype was counted a few times. The rearrangement links TRBV5-1 to TRBJ2-1; maybe TRBD2 (6 bases). In germline, CDR1 is SGHRS, CDR2 YFSETQ. The CDR3 consists of 16 residues. V shed 0 bases and J shed 3 bases, with 13 bases lying between them. Written as DNA, the CDR3 is TGCGCCAGCAGCTTGGTATCAGGAGGGAACTACAATGAGCAGTTCTTC. Protein product: CASSLVSGGNYNEQFF.

This sequence joins TRBV14 and TRBJ2-1; 9 bases align to TRBD2. Germline CDR1 SGHDN, CDR2 FVKESK. J was trimmed by 6 bases and V by 4 bases; bases with no gene match: 13. The CDR3 is made up of 17 amino acids. CDR3 amino acids: CASSLFFSGGPSNEQFF. The CDR3 DNA is TGTGCCAGCAGCCTATTTTTTAGCGGGGGACCAAGCAATGAGCAGTTCTTC.

This clonotype has at least ten counts. J is TRBJ2-1 and V is TRBV10-3, with 10 nucleotides matching TRBD2. The ends lost 8 bases at V and 4 bases at J; junction bases unmatched: 11. This CDR3 region has 16 residues. Germline loops: CDR1 ENHRY, CDR2 SYGVKD. The CDR3: CAIGGALAGAYNEQFF. The CDR3 nucleotides read TGTGCCATCGGGGGGGCCCTAGCGGGGGCTTACAATGAGCAGTTCTTC.

This clonotype was recorded a few times. This chain uses TRBV5-1 with TRBJ2-1, with a weak D call TRBD1 (5 bases). V lost 4 bases to trimming and J lost 4 bases, with 15 bases between them. The CDR3 is 15 residues long. Germline V gene data show CDR1 as SGHRS and CDR2 as YFSETQ. The CDR3: CASSQQDLHYNEQFF. The CDR3 nucleotides are TGCGCCAGCAGCCAACAGGATCTCCATTACAATGAGCAGTTCTTC.